The text below deals with one T cell receptor (beta chain). This receptor's antigen is unknown. Qualities for individual bases were not recorded, and no much larger clone is one base off. The data were obtained in a study of blood T cell repertoires in COVID-19 (dated by TCRdb to between 2020 and 2021). With regard to the full study: Samples from collaborators originated in the United States, Italy and Spain and spanned both the acute and convalescent phases of COVID-19. The material from the prospective study consisted of cDNA or gDNA derived from T cells, B-cell-depleted T cells, or PBMCs. Deeply sampled blood TCRbeta repertoires from subjects exposed to, actively infected with, or recovered from COVID-19 were included in the dataset. The repertoires were released in a freely available public database intended as a resource for research on the immune response to SARS-CoV-2. The samples were drawn from two sources: the first 160 participants of the ongoing ImmuneRACE study, and fewer than 1,500 subjects contributed by 6 global collaborators. The sample metadata nearly always contained a de-identified subject ID, COVID-19 status, age in years and sex. Where HLA class I and class II types were available, the types were taken from metadata supplied by the sample provider, not from assay-based typing.

In Seattle, one collaborating source enrolled patients while the infection was active and tracked those patients longitudinally over the course of disease. Collaborating institutions collected whole blood in K2EDTA tubes following their own protocols. For TCRbeta analysis, collaborator samples were shipped as frozen whole blood, as isolated PBMCs, or as DNA extracted from either sample type. General study outcomes and caveats: Clinical and demographic metadata were provided uncurated, with the amount varying by source and participant.

From cysteine to phenylalanine, the CDR3 is 15 amino acids long. Only the CDR3 region is kept as DNA, spanning 45 bases read in frame from base 1. Taken from the germline V gene (reference sequence), the CDR1 and CDR2 loops are MNHEY and SMNVEV. V lost 1 base and J lost 4 bases, and the count of bases not matched to a germline gene is 2. The immunoSEQ Assay, a bias-controlled multiplex PCR, was used to amplify TCRbeta CDR3 regions from genomic DNA. Under the source paper's analysis protocol: The number of nucleated cells in each sample was estimated from the amplification of reference gene primers within the assay. To quantify the absolute abundance of each unique TCRbeta CDR3 rearrangement, sequence reads were collapsed and filtered. For each sample, productive Simpson clonality was calculated as the square root of Simpson's diversity index across productive rearrangements. Entries here come from immuneACCESS through TCRdb and include only in-frame sequences with V and J called. Some clones fail to appear in such tables; in the studies checked, an unresolved V gene covers under half of the shortfall, and the cause of the remainder is unknown. D and trimming were read from the DNA, whereas the V and J calls and clone size are those reported in that table. This sample lists about 88,000 clones; roughly 91% were detected once. The ten largest clones capture roughly 6.3% of the sample.

The TCR was taken from a man between 18 and 29 years old with COVID-19, enrolled during active disease. The sequencing sample was made of peripheral blood. The V and J genes are TRBV27 and TRBJ2-1, with 9 bases aligning to TRBD2. The CDR3 has the sequence CASSLYSGSYNEQFF. The nucleotide sequence reads TGTGCCAGCAGTTTATATAGCGGGAGTTACAATGAGCAGTTCTTC.